The 12 T cell receptor beta chains reported below all come from one sample, sequenced in a study of cytomegalovirus exposure and HLA in healthy donors. Using immunoSEQ multiplex PCR, the repertoire was profiled, and TCRdb retains in-frame clones only, with some absent. Of about 82,000 clones listed, about 92% are singletons. The sequenced sample consisted of PBMCs. The receptors shown here come from a man aged 18 to 29 in good health and CMV-seronegative.

The rearrangement uses TRBV5-6 and TRBJ1-4; 7 nucleotides agree with TRBD1. CDR3 length equals 19 residues. Losses at the gene ends were 3 bases for V and 2 bases for J; bases not matched to a gene: 16. The V gene's germline CDR1 is SGHDT and CDR2 YYEEEE. In DNA form, the CDR3 reads TGTGCCAGCAGCTACAGGGACAGTAGATTCGTTGGGACTAATGAAAAACTGTTTTTT. Translation: CASSYRDSRFVGTNEKLFF.

Here the CDR3 reads CASSLGQNTEAFF. The CDR3 nucleotides are TGTGCCAGCAGCTTAGGGCAGAACACTGAAGCTTTCTTT. This chain links TRBV7-8 with TRBJ1-1; no definite D call. V lost 1 base and J lost 1, with 4 bases in between. The length of the CDR3 is 13 residues. Germline V CDR1 and CDR2: SGHVS, FQNEAQ.

V gene TRBV30 combines with J gene TRBJ1-5; 8 bases are shared with TRBD1. The germline V gene has CDR1 GTSNPN and CDR2 SVGIG (reference sequence). J lost 2 bases, V lost 0 bases, and 3 bases had no gene match. The CDR3 consists of 15 residues. The DNA of the CDR3 is TGTGCCTGGAGTGTCGAGACAGGGGGCAATCAGCCCCAGCATTTT. This translates into CAWSVETGGNQPQHF. Full variable domain (rest looked up from reference TRBV30 and TRBJ1-5): SQTIHQWPATLVQPVGSPLSLECTVEGTSNPNLYWYRQAAGRGLQLLFYSVGIGQISSEVPQNLSASRPQDRQFILSSKKLLLSDSGFYLCAWSVETGGNQPQHFGDGTRLSIL.

The chain combines TRBV11-3 with TRBJ1-1, with 7 bases identical to TRBD1. CDR1 and CDR2 from the germline V gene are SGHNT and YENEEA. CDR3 length: 13 residues. V lost 5 bases, J lost 11 bases, and 11 bases stayed unmatched. This CDR3 reads CASSTYPQGEAFF. CDR3 in DNA: TGTGCCAGCAGCACCTACCCCCAGGGGGAGGCTTTCTTT. The entire variable domain, with the rest obtained from reference TRBV11-3 and TRBJ1-1, is as follows: EAGVVQSPRYKIIEKKQPVAFWCNPISGHNTLYWYLQNLGQGPELLIRYENEEAVDDSQLPKDRFSAERLKGVDSTLKIQPAELGDSAVYLCASSTYPQGEAFFGQGTRLTVV.

The V and J genes are TRBV7-9 and TRBJ1-3; 8 nucleotides match TRBD1. CDR1 and CDR2 from the germline V gene are SEHNR and FQNEAQ (reference sequence). The CDR3 length is 15 residues. J was trimmed by 0 bases and V by 4 bases; bases with no gene match: 2. DNA for the CDR3: TGTGCCAGCAGCTACAGGGGGTCCTCTGGAAACACCATATATTTT. This encodes CASSYRGSSGNTIYF.

This chain joins TRBV10-3 and TRBJ1-2, with D perhaps matching TRBD1 (5 bases). The CDR3 sequence is 12 residues long. V lost 0 bases, J lost 7 bases, and 6 bases lay in between. The germline V gene encodes CDR1 ENHRY and CDR2 SYGVKD. This CDR3 reads CAISESQGGYTF. CDR3 DNA: TGTGCCATCAGTGAGTCGCAGGGTGGCTACACCTTC.

The chain links TRBV7-3 to TRBJ2-1; 10 bases line up with TRBD2. Germline CDR1 reads SGHTA; CDR2 reads FQGTGA. The CDR3 covers 16 residues. The J segment lost 9 bases and the V segment lost 5 bases, leaving 13 bases of the junction unmatched. The CDR3 loop reads CASSQGASGSSSEQFF. DNA for the CDR3: TGTGCCAGCAGCCAGGGGGCTAGCGGGAGTTCTAGTGAGCAGTTCTTC.

The chain has TRBV30 and TRBJ2-7; no clear D gene. Trimming shortened V by 0 bases and J by 1 base, and 7 bases separated the two germline ends. Looked up from germline, CDR1 is GTSNPN and CDR2 is SVGIG (reference sequence). The CDR3 runs 13 residues. The CDR3 DNA reads TGTGCCTGGAGTGTTTCAGTTTCCTACGAGCAGTACTTC. This encodes CAWSVSVSYEQYF.

This chain uses TRBV25-1 with TRBJ1-5, with D possibly matching TRBD1 (5 bases). The germline V and J ends were trimmed by 3 bases and 7 bases, with 16 bases remaining between them. CDR3 size: 15 residues. CDR1 MGHDK and CDR2 SYGVNS come from the germline V gene. CDR3 residues: CASSEGTLRGQPQHF. The CDR3 DNA follows: TGTGCCAGCAGTGAGGGGACGCTCCGGGGGCAGCCCCAGCATTTT.

This clone has only one observation. The rearrangement uses TRBV18 and TRBJ1-1; D call uncertain. The V gene lost 3 bases and the J gene lost 0 bases, with 11 bases spanning the gap. The CDR3 spans 15 residues. Germline V CDR1 and CDR2: KGHSH, LQKENI. The CDR3 sequence: CASSPLSGMNTEAFF. CDR3 sequence (DNA): TGTGCCAGCTCACCTCTATCAGGAATGAACACTGAAGCTTTCTTT. Full variable domain (outside the CDR3, taken from reference TRBV18 and TRBJ1-1): NAGVMQNPRHLVRRRGQEARLRCSPMKGHSHVYWYRQLPEEGLKFMVYLQKENIIDESGMPKERFSAEFPKEGPSILRIQQVVRGDSAAYFCASSPLSGMNTEAFFGQGTRLTVV.

The gene calls are TRBV18 and TRBJ1-5; unclear D gene. Germline values: CDR1 KGHSH, CDR2 LQKENI. Trimming cost V 3 bases and J 0 bases, with 6 bases left between them. This CDR3 comprises 14 residues. This chain's CDR3 is CASSPQSSNQPQHF. CDR3 bases: TGTGCCAGCTCACCGCAGTCTAGCAATCAGCCCCAGCATTTT.

The chain is built from TRBV5-1 and TRBJ1-2, with TRBD1 matching over 10 bases. CDR3 length equals 14 residues. V shed 0 bases and J 7 bases; nucleotides not matched to a gene: 3. The germline V gene encodes CDR1 SGHRS and CDR2 YFSETQ. The CDR3 DNA sequence: TGCGCCAGCAGCTTGGCGACAGGGGGCAGTGGCTACACCTTC. This gives the protein CASSLATGGSGYTF.